What follows describes a single T cell receptor beta chain. Its specificity is not known. This PCR relied on a set of 60 Vbeta primers and 13 Jbeta primers. Using immunoSEQ multiplex PCR, the repertoire was profiled, and TCRdb retains in-frame clones only, with some absent. The table shows 120,000 or so clones, with around four fifths occurring only once. This sample was taken from a study of cytomegalovirus exposure and HLA in healthy donors. Points from the study as a whole: The authors excluded some V segments, including TRBV6-2 and TRBV6-3, as indistinguishable. In all likelihood, a cluster of highly shared sequence variants was a sequencing artifact.

V gave up 4 bases and J gave up 1 base; unmatched junction bases: 4. The germline V gene has CDR1 SGHDN and CDR2 FVKESK. This CDR3 contains 14 residues. This clonotype was sampled from a woman in her 40s in good health and CMV-seronegative. V and J are TRBV14 and TRBJ2-7; TRBD1 matches at 7 bases. The sample comprised PBMCs. The CDR3 DNA follows: TGTGCCAGCAGCCTTCTGGGACAGTCCTACGAGCAGTACTTC. Amino acid sequence: CASSLLGQSYEQYF.